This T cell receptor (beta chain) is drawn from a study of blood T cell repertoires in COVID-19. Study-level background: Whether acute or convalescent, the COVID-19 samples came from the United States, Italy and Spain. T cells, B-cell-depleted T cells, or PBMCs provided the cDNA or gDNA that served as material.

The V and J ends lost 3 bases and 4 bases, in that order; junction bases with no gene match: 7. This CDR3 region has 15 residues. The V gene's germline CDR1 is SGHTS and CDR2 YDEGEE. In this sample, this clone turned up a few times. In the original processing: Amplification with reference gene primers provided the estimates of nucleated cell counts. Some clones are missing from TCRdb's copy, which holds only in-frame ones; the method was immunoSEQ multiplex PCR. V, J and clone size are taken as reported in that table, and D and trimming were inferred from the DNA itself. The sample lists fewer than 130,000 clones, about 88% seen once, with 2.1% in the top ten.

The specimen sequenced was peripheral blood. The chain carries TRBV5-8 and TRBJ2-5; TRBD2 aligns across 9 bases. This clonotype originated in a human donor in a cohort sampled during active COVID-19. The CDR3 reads CASSSGLAGVETQYF. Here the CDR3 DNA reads TGTGCCAGCAGCTCCGGCTTAGCGGGAGTAGAGACCCAGTACTTC.